This T cell receptor (beta chain) was sequenced during a study of response to subunit inactivated influenza vaccine (dated by TCRdb to about 2018). The study in broad terms: The study used deep quantitative T cell receptor repertoire profiling to track responses to a trivalent subunit inactivated influenza vaccine.

Of note for this clonotype: Its target antigen remains unknown. No much larger clone is present one base from it, and per-base qualities are unavailable.

Library generation was performed with RT-PCR. This sample was sequenced with an Illumina HiSeq 2500. The public reads were run again by TCRdb, first through fastp at Q25 and then through MiXCR, and only productive beta chains were kept. CDR3 protein sequences are deduplicated, and each keeps its most common genes and DNA. The sample has around 850,000 distinct CDR3 sequences on record, around 20% of them singletons. The top ten clones comprise about a tenth of the sample. What the study reported, not specific to this receptor: The authors proposed that each seasonal influenza vaccination may bring in only a limited number of new T cells.

The source of this sequence is a man aged 45 to 65 who received an inactivated influenza vaccine. Donor details come from another sample of the same person, matched by shared clones. Sequencing used PBMCs from blood, obtained 5 days after vaccination.

The DNA is TGTGCCAGCAGTAACCTAGGGGGAGGAGGCGAAAAACTGTTTTTT. It specifies CASSNLGGGGEKLFF. Recombination linked TRBV25-1 to TRBJ1-4; the D gene is perhaps TRBD1, from 6 matching bases. The trim is 5 bases for V and 8 bases for J, with a gap of 18 bases between the germline ends. The germline V gene encodes CDR1 MGHDK and CDR2 SYGVNS. From cysteine to phenylalanine, the CDR3 is 15 amino acids long. The kept DNA is CDR3 alone, 45 bases in frame from the first base.